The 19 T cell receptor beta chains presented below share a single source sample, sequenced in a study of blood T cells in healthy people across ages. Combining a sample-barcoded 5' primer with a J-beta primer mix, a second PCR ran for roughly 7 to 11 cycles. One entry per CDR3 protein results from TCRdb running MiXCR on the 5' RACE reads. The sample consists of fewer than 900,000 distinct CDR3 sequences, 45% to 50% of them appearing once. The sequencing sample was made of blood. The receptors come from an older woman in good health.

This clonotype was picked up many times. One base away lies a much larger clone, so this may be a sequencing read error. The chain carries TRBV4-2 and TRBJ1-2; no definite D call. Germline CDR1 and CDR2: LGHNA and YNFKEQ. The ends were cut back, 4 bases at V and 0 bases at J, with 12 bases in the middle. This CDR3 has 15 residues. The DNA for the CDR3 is TGTGCCAGCAGCCGTGCGACCCCTACTAACTATGGCTACACCTTC. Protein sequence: CASSRATPTNYGYTF.

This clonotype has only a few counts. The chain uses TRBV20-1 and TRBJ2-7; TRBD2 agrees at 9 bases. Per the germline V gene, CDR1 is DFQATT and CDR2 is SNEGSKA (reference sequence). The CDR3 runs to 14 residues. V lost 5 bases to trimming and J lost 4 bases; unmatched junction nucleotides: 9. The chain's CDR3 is CSAAPGAGGYEQYF. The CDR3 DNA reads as TGCAGTGCTGCACCGGGGGCGGGAGGGTACGAGCAGTACTTC.

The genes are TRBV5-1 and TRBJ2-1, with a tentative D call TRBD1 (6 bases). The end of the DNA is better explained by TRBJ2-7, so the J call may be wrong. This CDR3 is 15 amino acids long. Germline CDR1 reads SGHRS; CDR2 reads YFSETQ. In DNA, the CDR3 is TGCGCCAGCAGCTTGACCGGGACAACCTACAATGAGCAGTACTTC. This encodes CASSLTGTTYNEQYF.

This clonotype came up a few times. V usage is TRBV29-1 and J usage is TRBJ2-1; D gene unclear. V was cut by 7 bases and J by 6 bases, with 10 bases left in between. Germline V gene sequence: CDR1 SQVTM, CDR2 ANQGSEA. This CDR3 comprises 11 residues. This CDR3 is CSGFASNEQFF. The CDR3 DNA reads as TGCAGCGGTTTTGCTAGCAATGAGCAGTTCTTC.

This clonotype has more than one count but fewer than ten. CDR3 bases: TGTGCCAGCACCAAGACAGATTCCTACGAGCAGTACTTC. Translation gives CASTKTDSYEQYF. This chain joins TRBV11-2 and TRBJ2-7, with a weak D call TRBD1 (5 bases). This CDR3 comprises 13 residues. Germline-derived CDR1 and CDR2 are SGHAT and FQNNGV. V lost 7 bases, J lost 1 base, and 11 bases lay in between.

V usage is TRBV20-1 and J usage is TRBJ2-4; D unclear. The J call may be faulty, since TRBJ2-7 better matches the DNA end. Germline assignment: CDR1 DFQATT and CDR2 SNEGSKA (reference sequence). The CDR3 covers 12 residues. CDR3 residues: CSARGSVYEQYF. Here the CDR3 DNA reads TGCAGTGCTAGGGGTTCAGTATACGAGCAGTACTTC.

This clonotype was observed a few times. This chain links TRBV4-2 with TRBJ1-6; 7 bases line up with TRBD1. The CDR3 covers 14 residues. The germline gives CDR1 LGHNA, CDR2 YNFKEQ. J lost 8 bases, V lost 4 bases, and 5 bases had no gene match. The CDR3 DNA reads TGTGCCAGCAGCCCGGGGACAGCACATTCACCCCTCCACTTT. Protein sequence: CASSPGTAHSPLHF.

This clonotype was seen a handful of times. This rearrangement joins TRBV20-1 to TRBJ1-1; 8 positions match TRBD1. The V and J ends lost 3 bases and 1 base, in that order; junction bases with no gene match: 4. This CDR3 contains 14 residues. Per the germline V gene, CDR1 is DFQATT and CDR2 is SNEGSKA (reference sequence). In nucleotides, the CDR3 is TGCAGTGCTAGGCAGGGGGCGTCGAACACTGAAGCTTTCTTT. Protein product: CSARQGASNTEAFF.

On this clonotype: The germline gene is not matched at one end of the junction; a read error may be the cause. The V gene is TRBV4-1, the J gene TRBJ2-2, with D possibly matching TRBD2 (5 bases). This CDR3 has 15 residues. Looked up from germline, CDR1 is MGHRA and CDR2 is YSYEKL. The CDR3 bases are TGCGCCAGCAGCCCCCCGGCCCTGAACACCGGGGAGTTGTTTTTT. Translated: CASSPPALNTGELFF.

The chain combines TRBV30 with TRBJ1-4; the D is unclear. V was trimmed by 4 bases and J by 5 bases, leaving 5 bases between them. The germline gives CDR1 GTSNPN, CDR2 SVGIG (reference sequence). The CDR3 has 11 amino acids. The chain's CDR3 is CAWTKNEKLFF. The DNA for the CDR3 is TGTGCCTGGACCAAGAATGAAAAACTGTTTTTT.

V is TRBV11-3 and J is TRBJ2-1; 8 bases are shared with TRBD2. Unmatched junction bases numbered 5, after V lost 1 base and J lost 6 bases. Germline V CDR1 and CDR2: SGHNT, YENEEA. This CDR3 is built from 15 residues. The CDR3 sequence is CASSLGGSGGNEQFF. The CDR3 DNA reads TGTGCCAGCAGCTTAGGGGGGAGCGGGGGCAATGAGCAGTTCTTC.

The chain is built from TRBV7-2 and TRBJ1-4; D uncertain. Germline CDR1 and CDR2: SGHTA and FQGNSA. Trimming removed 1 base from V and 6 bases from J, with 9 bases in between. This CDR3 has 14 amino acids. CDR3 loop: CASSLVEGYEKLFF. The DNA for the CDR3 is TGTGCCAGCAGCTTAGTGGAAGGGTATGAAAAACTGTTTTTT.

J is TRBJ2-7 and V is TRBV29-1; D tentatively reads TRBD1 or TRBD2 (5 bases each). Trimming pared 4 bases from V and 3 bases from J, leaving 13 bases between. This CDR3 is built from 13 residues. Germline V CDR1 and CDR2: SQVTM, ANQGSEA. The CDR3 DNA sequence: TGCAGCGTTGTCCGGGACGCCAGCTACGAGCAGTACTTC. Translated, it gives CSVVRDASYEQYF.

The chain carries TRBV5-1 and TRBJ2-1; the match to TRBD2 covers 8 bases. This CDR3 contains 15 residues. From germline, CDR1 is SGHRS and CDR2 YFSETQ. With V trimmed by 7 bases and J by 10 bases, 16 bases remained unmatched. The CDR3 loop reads CASGAAAGASREQFF. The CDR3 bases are TGCGCCAGCGGGGCCGCAGCGGGAGCGTCGAGGGAGCAGTTCTTC.

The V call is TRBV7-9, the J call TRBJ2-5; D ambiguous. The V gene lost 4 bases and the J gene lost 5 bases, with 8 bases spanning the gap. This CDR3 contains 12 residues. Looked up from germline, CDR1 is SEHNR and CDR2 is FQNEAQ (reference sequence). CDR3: CASSSALETQYF. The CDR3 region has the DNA TGTGCCAGCAGCTCAGCCCTGGAGACCCAGTACTTC.

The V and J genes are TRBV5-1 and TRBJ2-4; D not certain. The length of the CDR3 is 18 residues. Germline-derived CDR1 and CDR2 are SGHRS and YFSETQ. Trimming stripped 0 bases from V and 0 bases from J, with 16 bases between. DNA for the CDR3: TGCGCCAGCAGCTTGGGGCTGCAAACCCCACTAGCCAAAAACATTCAGTACTTC. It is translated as CASSLGLQTPLAKNIQYF.

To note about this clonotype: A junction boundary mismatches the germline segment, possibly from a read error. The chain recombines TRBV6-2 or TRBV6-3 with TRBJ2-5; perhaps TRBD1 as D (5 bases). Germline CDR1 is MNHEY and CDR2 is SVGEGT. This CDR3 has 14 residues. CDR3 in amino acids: CANSFRQGRETQYF. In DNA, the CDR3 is TGTGCCAACAGTTTTCGGCAGGGCCGGGAGACCCAGTACTTC.

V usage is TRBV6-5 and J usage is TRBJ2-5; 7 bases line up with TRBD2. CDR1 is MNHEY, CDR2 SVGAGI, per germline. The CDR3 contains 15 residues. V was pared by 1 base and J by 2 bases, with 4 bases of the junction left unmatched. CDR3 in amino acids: CASSYYGGLQETQYF. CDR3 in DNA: TGTGCCAGCAGTTACTATGGGGGACTACAAGAGACCCAGTACTTC.

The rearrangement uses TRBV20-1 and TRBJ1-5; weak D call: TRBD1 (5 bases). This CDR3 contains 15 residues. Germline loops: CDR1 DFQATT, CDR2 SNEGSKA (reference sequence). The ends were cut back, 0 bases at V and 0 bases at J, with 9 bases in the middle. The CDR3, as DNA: TGCAGTGCTAGAGATGGGGGGAATAGCAATCAGCCCCAGCATTTT. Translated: CSARDGGNSNQPQHF.